The clone carrying this T cell receptor (beta chain) was seen at least ten times. Its target is not known. This sample stems from a study of response to subunit inactivated influenza vaccine. Notes on the study in general: The authors suggested that every seasonal influenza vaccination recruits few new T cells.

The V and J ends lost 8 bases and 6 bases, in that order; junction bases with no gene match: 12. Germline loops: CDR1 SGHTA, CDR2 FQGNSA. The CDR3 sequence is 17 residues long. TCRdb ran MiXCR on the RT-PCR reads and lists one entry per CDR3 protein. Here the sample spans about 520,000 distinct CDR3 sequences, about 7.2% being singletons. V gene TRBV7-2 combines with J gene TRBJ2-1, with 14 nucleotides matching TRBD2. Here the sequenced sample was PBMCs from blood, taken around 25 months after vaccination. This clonotype was sampled from a man aged 50 to 69 who received an inactivated influenza vaccine. As DNA, the CDR3 is TGTGCCAGCGGACCGGGACTAGCGGGAGTCGGAGGCAATGAGCAGTTCTTC. Encoded protein: CASGPGLAGVGGNEQFF.